There are a few counts of the clone carrying this TCR beta chain. Its specificity is unknown. TCRdb itself ran the reads through MiXCR, one entry per CDR3 protein. Of about 400,000 distinct CDR3 sequences in the sample, approximately 35% were seen once. The data are from a study of T cell repertoires in cytomegalovirus infection. In the study overall: Well-studied HLA-B-restricted CMV epitopes were used in the study alongside recently identified HLA-C-restricted ones. CMV infection together with matching HLA type was indicated by public TCR beta signatures.

The germline CDR1 and CDR2 sequences are SGHTA and FQGNSA. J lost 7 bases, V lost 5 bases, and 6 bases had no gene match. This CDR3 has 14 residues. Notes on the study in general: Dominant in the ex vivo response were TCR beta clonotypes restricted by HLA-C and specific for CMV. Individuals carrying CMV plus the relevant HLA were identified by cumulative frequency of public TCR beta families.

The sequences come from cultured PBMCs, collected from culture after CMV antigen stimulation. This chain links TRBV7-2 with TRBJ2-4; the match to TRBD1 covers 9 bases. The clonotype originates from a human donor in good health (CMV status not recorded). Some clones in this sample may be carry-over from other donors' samples. The CDR3 loop is CASSQPGTGNIQYF. In nucleotides, the CDR3 is TGTGCCAGCAGCCAACCAGGGACAGGGAACATTCAGTACTTC.